Below, one TCR beta chain is given with its context. Its antigen is still unknown. The data were obtained in a study of T cell responses to AZD1222 COVID-19 vaccine. Study-level findings and limits: Samples come after the peak T cell response, not at day 14. Unmutated variant regions reportedly attract nearly half of all spike-specific TCRs. Compared with day 0, the breadth and depth of the Spike-specific TCR repertoire rose significantly after two doses of AZD1222. The donor cohort was predominantly white British with a female majority, and clonal diversity may have been underestimated.

Libraries were prepared by immunoSEQ multiplex PCR; TCRdb keeps only in-frame clonotypes and omits some of them. Among 120,000 to 150,000 clones listed, 89% were seen once. The CDR3 sequence is 16 residues long. In germline, CDR1 is LNHNV, CDR2 YYDKDF (reference sequence). The ends were cut back, 1 base at V and 7 bases at J, with 16 bases in the middle. The specimen comprised peripheral blood, sampled on day 0 of AZD1222 vaccination. This receptor was obtained from an adult in good health. This rearrangement joins TRBV15 to TRBJ1-4; D may be TRBD1 (5 bases). The CDR3: CATSRGPWGRSEKLFF. The CDR3 DNA reads as TGTGCCACCAGCAGAGGCCCTTGGGGACGGAGTGAAAAACTGTTTTTT.